The present T cell receptor beta chain was sequenced within a study of Tregs in tolerant kidney transplant recipients. General study findings and limits: Tregs expanded with activated donor B cells seemed most donor-specific.

Data came from immunoSEQ multiplex PCR; TCRdb stores just in-frame clones and leaves some out. The sample shows under 100,000 clones, around 90% of them seen only once. Germline loops: CDR1 SGHNT, CDR2 YYREEE (reference sequence). The CDR3 length is 14 residues. V was shortened by 0 bases and J by 1 base, with 6 bases between the two germline ends. This clone was picked up one time. No antigen is known for it. Unstimulated regulatory T cells (CD4+CD25+CD127-), CD4+CD25- non-regulatory cells, CD4 and CD8 cells were FACS-sorted from thawed PBMCs. The V gene is TRBV5-4, the J gene TRBJ2-3; tentatively, D is TRBD2 (6 bases). The receptor was derived from a human donor in good health. Sequenced input: CD8+ T cells from blood. For the CDR3, the DNA is TGTGCCAGCAGCTTGGGGGAGGGCACAGATACGCAGTATTTT. Its protein product is CASSLGEGTDTQYF.